This TCR beta chain was obtained from a study of Graves' ophthalmopathy and Graves' hyperthyroidism. Study background: Before any treatment, peripheral blood was taken at the initial diagnosis.

Using RNA transcripts, the TCR beta CDR3 regions were amplified. RT-PCR in the first round used HTBI primers; a second-round multiplex PCR followed. TCRdb re-derived calls from the multiplex PCR reads in MiXCR, one entry per CDR3 protein. Here the sample spans some 370,000 distinct CDR3 sequences, about 18% being singletons. Trimming left V 5 bases short and J 6 bases short, with 13 bases between. Germline V lookup: CDR1 SEHNR, CDR2 FQNEAQ (reference sequence). The CDR3 is made up of 13 amino acids. Sequencing input: peripheral blood. V and J are TRBV7-9 and TRBJ1-1, with TRBD1 as a possible D gene (5 bases). The source of this sequence is an adult woman with stable Graves' hyperthyroidism. CDR3 nucleotide sequence: TGTGCCAGCAGCCTCGGGGACGGAGCTGAAGCTTTCTTT. Amino acids: CASSLGDGAEAFF.